Below are 28 T cell receptor beta chains sequenced from a single sample in a study of OX40 agonist ivuxolimab in advanced cancers. Sequencing used immunoSEQ multiplex PCR; TCRdb keeps in-frame clones, though not all of them. The sample consists of under 85,000 clones, roughly three quarters of them appearing once. Sequences were derived from CD4+ or CD8+ T cells sorted from blood, sampled in a trial of the OX40 agonist ivuxolimab. All receptors come from an adult with an advanced solid tumor such as melanoma, head and neck, liver or kidney cancer.

This clone was counted only a few times. The genes are TRBV7-6 and TRBJ1-5, with D possibly matching TRBD1 (5 bases). From germline, CDR1 is SGHVS and CDR2 FNYEAQ. The V end lost 5 bases, the J end lost 4 bases, and 24 bases lay between the germline ends. The CDR3 consists of 18 residues. The CDR3 DNA is TGTGCCAGCAGCGCCCGCCCGGGACTTAATGTCAGAAATCAGCCCCAGCATTTT. Encoded protein: CASSARPGLNVRNQPQHF.

This chain links TRBV19 with TRBJ2-7; D could derive from TRBD1 or TRBD2 (7 bases each). CDR3 length equals 14 residues. Germline V gives CDR1 LNHDA, CDR2 SQIVND (reference sequence). The ends were cut back, 6 bases at V and 3 bases at J, with 15 bases in the middle. The CDR3, as DNA: TGTGCCAGTAGCTCAGGGGGGGGAAACTACGAGCAGTACTTC. Translating it yields CASSSGGGNYEQYF.

This clone was seen just once. The V and J genes are TRBV10-2 and TRBJ2-5, with D tentatively TRBD2 (6 bases). Trimming took off 5 bases at V and 4 bases at J, with 11 bases between the two ends. CDR3 length equals 13 residues. Germline V gene data show CDR1 as WSHSY and CDR2 as SAAADI. The CDR3, as DNA: TGCGCCAGCAGTTTCGGGACTCCAGAGACCCAGTACTTC. The encoded protein is CASSFGTPETQYF.

The V call is TRBV5-1, the J call TRBJ2-6, with D perhaps TRBD2 (6 bases). Germline V gene sequence: CDR1 SGHRS, CDR2 YFSETQ. V was pared by 5 bases and J by 3 bases, with 15 bases between. The CDR3 runs to 16 residues. CDR3 in amino acids: CASRLTGAGGANVLTF. The CDR3 nucleotides read TGCGCCAGCAGGTTAACGGGAGCTGGTGGGGCCAACGTCCTGACTTTC.

The rearrangement links TRBV5-1 to TRBJ2-7; D remains unclear. The CDR3 runs 13 residues. The V end was cut by 4 bases, the J end by 5 bases, with 13 bases between. Germline V gives CDR1 SGHRS, CDR2 YFSETQ. The DNA of the CDR3 is TGCGCCAGCAGCGAGGTTGGATTCAACGAGCAGTACTTC. The encoded protein is CASSEVGFNEQYF.

As DNA, the CDR3 is TGTGCCAGTAGTATCGACAAGAACACCGGGGAGCTGTTTTTT. It translates to CASSIDKNTGELFF. The chain couples TRBV19 to TRBJ2-2; D gene uncertain. This CDR3 comprises 14 residues. The germline CDR1 and CDR2 sequences are LNHDA and SQIVND (reference sequence). The V and J ends lost 3 bases and 1 base respectively, with 6 bases between them.

This rearrangement joins TRBV30 to TRBJ2-1; D remains unclear. The CDR3 has 12 amino acids. CDR1 is GTSNPN, CDR2 SVGIG, per germline (reference sequence). The V gene lost 1 base and the J gene lost 7 bases, with 8 bases spanning the gap. The CDR3 reads CAWSERVNEQFF. The CDR3 DNA sequence: TGTGCCTGGAGTGAAAGGGTGAATGAGCAGTTCTTC.

V usage is TRBV18 and J usage is TRBJ2-6; D possibly corresponds to TRBD1 (6 bases). Deletions cut 3 bases from V and 1 base from J, with 16 bases between. This CDR3 has 18 amino acids. CDR1 and CDR2 from the germline V gene are KGHSH and LQKENI. The CDR3 DNA reads TGTGCCAGCTCACCGCGTACACCTGGGACATCTGGGGCCAACGTCCTGACTTTC. Protein product: CASSPRTPGTSGANVLTF.

This chain uses TRBV5-1 with TRBJ2-3, with D possibly TRBD1 on 5 matching bases. Trimming left V 0 bases short and J 4 bases short, with 15 bases between. The CDR3 has 16 residues. In germline, CDR1 is SGHRS, CDR2 YFSETQ. The CDR3 spells CASSLAAGSGSDTQYF. The CDR3 nucleotides read TGCGCCAGCAGCTTGGCCGCAGGGTCAGGTTCAGATACGCAGTATTTT.

The chain is built from TRBV7-9 and TRBJ1-6; D possibly corresponds to TRBD1 (5 bases). Germline-derived CDR1 and CDR2 are SEHNR and FQNEAQ (reference sequence). The CDR3 length is 17 residues. Deletions cut 5 bases from V and 6 bases from J, with 20 bases between. The CDR3 protein is CASSRRGEYGGNSPLHF. The CDR3 DNA reads TGTGCCAGCAGCCGCCGAGGGGAATACGGGGGTAATTCACCCCTCCACTTT.

V gene TRBV18 combines with J gene TRBJ1-1; weak D call: TRBD1 (6 bases). The CDR3 totals 13 residues. V lost 2 bases to trimming and J lost 3 bases, with 7 bases between them. In germline, CDR1 is KGHSH, CDR2 LQKENI. The DNA of the CDR3 is TGTGCCAGCTCACCATACAGGGACACTGAAGCTTTCTTT. Translation: CASSPYRDTEAFF. The full variable domain, in which reference TRBV18 and TRBJ1-1 provide the parts outside the CDR3, is NAGVMQNPRHLVRRRGQEARLRCSPMKGHSHVYWYRQLPEEGLKFMVYLQKENIIDESGMPKERFSAEFPKEGPSILRIQQVVRGDSAAYFCASSPYRDTEAFFGQGTRLTVV.

This sequence joins TRBV2 and TRBJ1-1, with TRBD1 matching 9 bases. The CDR3 totals 15 residues. With 6 bases clipped from V and 3 bases from J, the junction kept 8 bases outside the gene matches. Looked up from germline, CDR1 is SNHLY and CDR2 is FYNNEI. The CDR3 DNA sequence: TGTGCCAGCAGACAGGGACAGGGCTCGGACACTGAAGCTTTCTTT. Protein sequence: CASRQGQGSDTEAFF.

The chain uses TRBV11-2 and TRBJ2-7, with TRBD2 as a possible D gene (5 bases). CDR3 length: 14 residues. Trimming pared 6 bases from V and 3 bases from J, leaving 15 bases between. Germline CDR1 reads SGHAT; CDR2 reads FQNNGV. Here the CDR3 DNA reads TGTGCCAGCAGTAAGAGAGGTGAGGGCTACGAGCAGTACTTC. It specifies CASSKRGEGYEQYF.

The chain employs TRBV19 and TRBJ1-1; D unresolved. Germline CDR1 is LNHDA and CDR2 is SQIVND (reference sequence). V lost 4 bases and J 6 bases, leaving 27 bases between the germline ends. This CDR3 has 18 amino acids. The CDR3 sequence: CASSRRDYDFRTLAEAFF. CDR3 DNA: TGTGCCAGTAGTAGGAGGGATTACGACTTTCGAACACTGGCTGAAGCTTTCTTT.

This sequence joins TRBV15 and TRBJ2-6; 7 bases fit TRBD1. The germline V gene has CDR1 LNHNV and CDR2 YYDKDF (reference sequence). The CDR3 length is 15 residues. V shed 0 bases and J 4 bases; nucleotides not matched to a gene: 0. This CDR3 reads CATSREGGGANVLTF. CDR3 DNA sequence: TGTGCCACCAGCAGAGAAGGGGGCGGGGCCAACGTCCTGACTTTC.

The chain links TRBV5-1 to TRBJ2-1; 10 bases map to TRBD2. The junction had 11 bases not matched to a gene; V was cut back by 6 bases and J by 8 bases. Germline V CDR1 and CDR2: SGHRS, YFSETQ. This CDR3 has 15 amino acids. CDR3: CASTRVLAGEYEQFF. CDR3 in DNA: TGCGCCAGCACCCGGGTGCTAGCGGGAGAATATGAGCAGTTCTTC.

This clone was detected only once. DNA of the CDR3: TGCGCCAGCAGCTGGACCGGCAGCGCGGCGATGGAGCAGTTCTTC. Translation gives CASSWTGSAAMEQFF. The chain combines TRBV5-1 with TRBJ2-1, with D unclear. From germline, CDR1 is SGHRS and CDR2 YFSETQ. This CDR3 contains 15 residues. The V and J ends lost 3 bases and 10 bases respectively, with 20 bases between them.

The chain uses TRBV11-2 and TRBJ1-6, with D perhaps TRBD1 (6 bases). Trimming left V 5 bases short and J 5 bases short, with 13 bases between. Germline-derived CDR1 and CDR2 are SGHAT and FQNNGV. The CDR3 is 15 residues long. CDR3 coding DNA: TGTGCCAGCAGCCAAACCGGGACAAATAATTCACCCCTCCACTTT. Translating gives CASSQTGTNNSPLHF. The full variable domain, rest sourced from reference TRBV11-2 and TRBJ1-6, is EAGVAQSPRYKIIEKRQSVAFWCNPISGHATLYWYQQILGQGPKLLIQFQNNGVVDDSQLPKDRFSAERLKGVDSTLKIQPAKLEDSAVYLCASSQTGTNNSPLHFGNGTRLTVT.

The gene calls are TRBV2 and TRBJ1-5; 7 nucleotides match TRBD1. Per germline, CDR1 SNHLY and CDR2 FYNNEI. The V and J ends lost 4 bases and 1 base, in that order; junction bases with no gene match: 4. There are 15 residues in the CDR3. The CDR3: CASSVRGQSNQPQHF. The CDR3 DNA reads as TGTGCCAGCAGTGTGAGGGGACAGAGCAATCAGCCCCAGCATTTT.

The chain links TRBV10-3 to TRBJ1-2, with TRBD1 as a possible D gene (6 bases). V gave up 1 base and J gave up 13 bases, with 10 bases separating them. The CDR3 runs 11 residues. Germline V lookup: CDR1 ENHRY, CDR2 SYGVKD. CDR3 sequence (DNA): TGTGCCATCAGTGAGTTGGGGGCTCCCACCTTC. It codes for CAISELGAPTF.

This clone showed up many times. V gene TRBV9 combines with J gene TRBJ2-3; 7 nucleotides match TRBD1. J lost 2 bases, V lost 0 bases, and 3 bases had no gene match. Per germline, CDR1 SGDLS and CDR2 YYNGEE. The CDR3 is 15 residues long. The CDR3 sequence is CASSVGDSFTDTQYF. The CDR3 DNA reads TGTGCCAGCAGCGTAGGGGACAGCTTCACAGATACGCAGTATTTT.

The V gene is TRBV28, the J gene TRBJ1-6, with 7 positions matching TRBD1. Trimming cost V 10 bases and J 9 bases; bases outside gene matches: 12. This CDR3 comprises 14 residues. Germline CDR1 is MDHEN and CDR2 is SYDVKM. DNA of the CDR3: TGTGCCACCTACTCCTTGGGACAGACTTCACCCCTCCACTTT. This codes for CATYSLGQTSPLHF.

V is TRBV19 and J is TRBJ2-1; D gene unclear. Looked up from germline, CDR1 is LNHDA and CDR2 is SQIVND (reference sequence). The germline V and J ends were trimmed by 6 bases and 8 bases, with 11 bases remaining between them. CDR3 length: 12 residues. CDR3 region: CASRKGGDEQFF. CDR3 DNA: TGTGCCAGTAGAAAAGGTGGGGATGAGCAGTTCTTC.

This clone was counted between two and nine times. The DNA of the CDR3 is TGTGCCAGCAGCTTAAGTCCGCAGACAAACTATGGCTACACCTTC. As protein: CASSLSPQTNYGYTF. The genes are TRBV7-2 and TRBJ1-2; the D is unclear. V was cut by 2 bases and J by 2 bases, with 12 bases left in between. The CDR3 totals 15 residues. Germline V gives CDR1 SGHTA, CDR2 FQGNSA.

The chain joins TRBV4-3 to TRBJ2-6, with D possibly matching TRBD2 (6 bases). The CDR3 has 17 amino acids. Trimming removed 4 bases from V and 0 bases from J, with 13 bases in between. Germline values: CDR1 LGHNA, CDR2 YSLEER. DNA of the CDR3: TGCGCCAGCAGCCCGCGGACGGACTACTCTGGGGCCAACGTCCTGACTTTC. Protein sequence: CASSPRTDYSGANVLTF.

J is TRBJ2-3 and V is TRBV7-2, with unresolved D. Trimming removed 1 base at V and 3 bases at J, with 8 bases between. Germline assignment: CDR1 SGHTA and CDR2 FQGNSA. This CDR3 region has 14 residues. Here the CDR3 DNA reads TGTGCCAGCAGCTTAGGCCAGAAAACAGATACGCAGTATTTT. The encoded protein is CASSLGQKTDTQYF.

The chain combines TRBV5-8 with TRBJ1-4, with D possibly being TRBD1 (6 bases). Germline assignment: CDR1 SGHTS and CDR2 YDEGEE. There are 15 residues in the CDR3. V was clipped by 4 bases and J by 3 bases, with 13 bases between them. CDR3 amino acids: CASSETGRPNEKLFF. For the CDR3, the DNA is TGTGCCAGCAGCGAAACAGGGCGCCCTAATGAAAAACTGTTTTTT.

The table lists this clone with a count of one. V and J are TRBV18 and TRBJ2-3, with 8 bases identical to TRBD2. J gave up 2 bases and V 3 bases, and 4 bases lay outside the gene matches. The CDR3 extends over 15 amino acids. CDR1 and CDR2 (germline): KGHSH, LQKENI. The CDR3, as DNA: TGTGCCAGCTCACCGCGGACTAGCCTCACAGATACGCAGTATTTT. It codes for CASSPRTSLTDTQYF.